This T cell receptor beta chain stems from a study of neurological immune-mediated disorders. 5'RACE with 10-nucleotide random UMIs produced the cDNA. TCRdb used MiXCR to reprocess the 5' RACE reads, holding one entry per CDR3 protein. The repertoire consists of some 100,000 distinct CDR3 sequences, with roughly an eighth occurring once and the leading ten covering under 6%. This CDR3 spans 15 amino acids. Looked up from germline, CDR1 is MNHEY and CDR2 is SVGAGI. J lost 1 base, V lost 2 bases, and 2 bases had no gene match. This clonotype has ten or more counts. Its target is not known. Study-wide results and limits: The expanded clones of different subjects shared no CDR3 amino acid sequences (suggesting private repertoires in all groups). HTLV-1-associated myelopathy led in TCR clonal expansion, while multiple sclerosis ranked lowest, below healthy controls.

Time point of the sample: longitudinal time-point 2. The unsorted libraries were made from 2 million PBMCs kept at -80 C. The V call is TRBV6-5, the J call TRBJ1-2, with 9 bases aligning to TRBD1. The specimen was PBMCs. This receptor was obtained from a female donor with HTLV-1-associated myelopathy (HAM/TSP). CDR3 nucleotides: TGTGCCAGCAGTTACACGGGACAGGGTAACTATGGCTACACCTTC. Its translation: CASSYTGQGNYGYTF.